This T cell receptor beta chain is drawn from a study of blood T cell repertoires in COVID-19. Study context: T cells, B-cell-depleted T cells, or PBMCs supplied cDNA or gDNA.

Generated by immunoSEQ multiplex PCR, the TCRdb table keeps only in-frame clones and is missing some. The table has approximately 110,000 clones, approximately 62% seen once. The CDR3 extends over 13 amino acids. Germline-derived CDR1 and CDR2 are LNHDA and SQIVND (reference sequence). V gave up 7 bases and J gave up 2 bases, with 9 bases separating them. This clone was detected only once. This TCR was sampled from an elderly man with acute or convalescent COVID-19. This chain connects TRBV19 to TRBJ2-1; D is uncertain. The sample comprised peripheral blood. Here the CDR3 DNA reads TGTGCCAGTATGGGCAATCCCTACAATGAGCAGTTCTTC. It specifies CASMGNPYNEQFF.